The present entry profiles one T cell receptor beta chain with its context. This entry belongs to a study of blood T cell repertoires in COVID-19. Across the study: The study drew acute and convalescent COVID-19 samples from the United States, Italy and Spain. PBMCs, B-cell-depleted T cells, or T cells were the source of the cDNA or gDNA that made up the material.

Authors' methods: Nucleated cell counts were estimated from reference gene primer amplification. Sequencing used immunoSEQ multiplex PCR; TCRdb keeps in-frame clones, though not all of them. V, J and clone size are taken as reported in that table, and D and trimming were inferred from the DNA itself. The sample shows approximately 97,000 clones, 91% of them seen only once. The length of the CDR3 is 14 residues. Trimming left V 6 bases short and J 7 bases short, with 15 bases between. Germline V gene sequence: CDR1 LNHDA, CDR2 SQIVND (reference sequence). This chain joins TRBV19 and TRBJ1-4, with a tentative D call TRBD1 (6 bases). Material: peripheral blood. The clonotype was recovered from a man aged 18 to 29 with acute or convalescent COVID-19. CDR3 sequence reads: CASSSTGIPEKLFF. The CDR3 DNA is TGTGCCAGTAGCAGCACAGGGATCCCTGAAAAACTGTTTTTT.